A single sample is the source of the 10 T cell receptor beta chains below, sequenced in a study of T cells in Graves' hyperthyroidism and ophthalmopathy (dated by TCRdb to about 2019). To prepare the library, multiplex PCR was applied. The instrument given in TCRdb is Illumina HiSeq 2000. TCR beta CDR3 regions were amplified from RNA transcripts. A first-round RT-PCR of the TCR CDR3 used the HTBI primer set with the Qiagen OneStep RT-PCR kit. TCRdb took the public reads, trimmed them with fastp at Q25, ran MiXCR for clone calling and kept in-frame beta chains. Rows matching on CDR3 protein sequence are summarized as one entry with the most common DNA and genes. The sample table lists about 400,000 distinct CDR3 sequences, 14% to 15% of them with a count of one. The ten largest clones capture approximately 32% of the sample. What was sequenced was blood. The receptors shown here come from a woman under 40 with Graves' hyperthyroidism.

This clonotype was seen only a few times. The chain is built from TRBV3-1 and TRBJ1-3; D perhaps matches TRBD1 (5 bases). Germline loops: CDR1 LGHDT, CDR2 YNNKEL (reference sequence). V lost 3 bases to trimming and J lost 2 bases, with 11 bases between them. The CDR3 loop spans 15 amino acids. CDR3 region: CASSQSQVTGNTIYF. In nucleotides, the CDR3 is TGTGCCAGCAGCCAGTCACAGGTTACTGGAAACACCATATATTTT.

This clonotype showed up many times. The rearrangement joins TRBV24-1 to TRBJ2-1, with a weak D call TRBD1 (6 bases). Germline V gene sequence: CDR1 KGHDR, CDR2 SFDVKD. The V gene lost 3 bases and the J gene lost 7 bases, with 21 bases spanning the gap. This CDR3 spans 17 amino acids. DNA of the CDR3: TGTGCCACCAGTGATGGGGGCCGGGCCATATCTTCGAATGAGCAGTTCTTC. Translated: CATSDGGRAISSNEQFF.

This clonotype was picked up many times. The chain uses TRBV2 and TRBJ2-3, with 7 nucleotides matching TRBD2. With V trimmed by 6 bases and J by 7 bases, 13 bases remained unmatched. This CDR3 is built from 15 residues. Per germline, CDR1 SNHLY and CDR2 FYNNEI. This CDR3 reads CASRGAGDPAYTQYF. The CDR3 nucleotides read TGTGCCAGCAGAGGGGCGGGAGACCCCGCATATACGCAGTATTTT.

This CDR3 is CSAAGGPGTNYGYTF. The CDR3 DNA reads as TGCAGCGCCGCGGGAGGGCCAGGGACTAACTATGGCTACACCTTC. The chain uses TRBV29-1 and TRBJ1-2, with TRBD1 as a possible D gene (5 bases). CDR1 and CDR2 (germline): SQVTM, ANQGSEA. The CDR3 runs to 15 residues. V lost 7 bases and J lost 0, with 18 bases in between.

This clonotype was recorded at least ten times. The J gene is TRBJ2-1, the V gene TRBV29-1, with D perhaps given as TRBD1 or TRBD2 (5 bases each). The CDR3 sequence is 15 residues long. CDR1 SQVTM and CDR2 ANQGSEA come from the germline V gene. V lost 6 bases and J 2 bases, leaving 17 bases between the germline ends. The CDR3 spells CSVDTPGRTYNEQFF. For the CDR3, the DNA is TGCAGCGTCGACACACCGGGGCGAACCTACAATGAGCAGTTCTTC.

With respect to this clonotype: A read error may account for a junction end that differs from germline. This rearrangement joins TRBV3-1 to TRBJ1-1, with 7 nucleotides matching TRBD1. The CDR3 covers 15 residues. The germline V gene has CDR1 LGHDT and CDR2 YNNKEL (reference sequence). For the CDR3, the DNA is TGTGCCAGCAGCCCCCGACAGGGTGCTAACACTGAAGCTTCCTTT. Protein sequence: CASSPRQGANTEASF.

Many counts were recorded for this clonotype. V is TRBV18 and J is TRBJ2-7, with 8 bases lining up with TRBD1. The ends lost 3 bases at V and 7 bases at J; junction bases unmatched: 17. The CDR3 has 17 amino acids. Germline values: CDR1 KGHSH, CDR2 LQKENI. The CDR3 region has the DNA TGTGCCAGCTCACCCGCGATCGCCTTACAGGGGGTAAGAGAGCAGTACTTC. Its protein product is CASSPAIALQGVREQYF.

This clonotype was seen ten or more times. CDR3 DNA sequence: TGCAGTGCTAGTAGGCAGAACACTGAAGCTTTCTTT. Amino acids: CSASRQNTEAFF. The chain uses TRBV20-1 and TRBJ1-1, with D uncertain. The CDR3 runs 12 residues. Germline CDR1 and CDR2: DFQATT and SNEGSKA (reference sequence). Trimming took 3 bases from V and 1 from J, leaving 6 bases between them.

The chain is built from TRBV5-1 and TRBJ1-3, with 9 bases fitting TRBD1. The germline gives CDR1 SGHRS, CDR2 YFSETQ. The CDR3 contains 16 residues. J gave up 3 bases and V 2 bases, and 6 bases lay outside the gene matches. The CDR3, as DNA: TGCGCCAGCAGCTTCAGGACAGGGGACGGTGGAAACACCATATATTTT. This codes for CASSFRTGDGGNTIYF.

This clonotype appeared a few times. The chain employs TRBV25-1 and TRBJ2-7; 7 bases fit TRBD2. Unmatched junction bases numbered 6, after V lost 10 bases and J lost 3 bases. Germline V CDR1 and CDR2: MGHDK, SYGVNS. CDR3 length: 12 residues. Written as DNA, the CDR3 is TGTGCCACCTCCGGGGGGAGCTACGAGCAGTACTTC. It is translated as CATSGGSYEQYF.